This T cell receptor (beta chain) was obtained from a study of blood T cell repertoires in COVID-19. The method was immunoSEQ multiplex PCR; TCRdb's version includes in-frame clones alone and lacks a portion of them. Of 150,000 to 200,000 clones listed, 75% to 90% were seen once; the top ten hold about 5%. Living in roughly 25 US areas, the participants were between about 18 and 100 years of age. Within 2 weeks before study entry, exposed participants met a COVID-19 case. CDR3 length: 16 residues. Per germline, CDR1 SGHTA and CDR2 FQGNSA. The V gene lost 2 bases and the J gene lost 5 bases, with 18 bases spanning the gap.

This chain joins TRBV7-2 and TRBJ1-1; possible D gene TRBD1, 5 bases. The specimen sequenced was PBMCs or T cells enriched from blood (not recorded which). This clonotype was obtained from a man aged 65 to 79 who had been exposed to COVID-19. The CDR3 nucleotides read TGTGCCAGCAGCTTAACCCCAGGGTCGGCGGAGACTGAAGCTTTCTTT. This sequence encodes CASSLTPGSAETEAFF.